The 19 T cell receptor beta chains presented below share a single source sample, sequenced in a study of cytomegalovirus exposure and HLA in healthy donors. Only in-frame clones appear in the TCRdb table, and some are missing; sequencing was by immunoSEQ multiplex PCR. The table includes 100,000 to 150,000 clones, under 90% detected once. Sequenced sample: PBMCs. The source of these receptors is a woman between 18 and 30 years old in good health and CMV-seronegative.

The chain uses TRBV7-6 and TRBJ1-1; D is undetermined. The V end was cut by 5 bases, the J end by 4 bases, with 11 bases between. CDR3 length: 13 amino acids. Germline values: CDR1 SGHVS, CDR2 FNYEAQ. The CDR3 region has the DNA TGTGCCAGCAGCCCTCCGAGTACCACTGAAGCTTTCTTT. Amino acids: CASSPPSTTEAFF.

The chain links TRBV5-5 to TRBJ1-2; 7 positions agree with TRBD1. CDR1 and CDR2 (germline): SGHKS, YYEKEE (reference sequence). The CDR3 has 15 amino acids. V lost 3 bases and J lost 3; bases outside the gene matches: 8. CDR3 DNA: TGTGCCAGCAGCTCCAGAGACAGGGCCGACTATGGCTACACCTTC. This gives the protein CASSSRDRADYGYTF.

The chain has TRBV7-8 and TRBJ2-7, with unresolved D. Trimming removed 6 bases at V and 2 bases at J, with 8 bases between. Per the germline V gene, CDR1 is SGHVS and CDR2 is FQNEAQ. The CDR3 contains 12 residues. The CDR3 loop is CASSYNPYEQYF. The CDR3 nucleotides read TGTGCCAGCAGTTACAACCCCTACGAGCAGTACTTC.

The J gene is TRBJ2-7, the V gene TRBV7-9; maybe TRBD2 (5 bases). Germline lookup yields CDR1 SEHNR and CDR2 FQNEAQ (reference sequence). There are 14 residues in the CDR3. The ends were cut back, 1 base at V and 3 bases at J, with 10 bases in the middle. CDR3 protein: CASSLEGDYYEQYF. The CDR3 DNA reads as TGTGCCAGCAGCTTAGAGGGAGACTACTACGAGCAGTACTTC.

This rearrangement joins TRBV14 to TRBJ2-1, with 7 bases lining up with TRBD2. V trimming: 2 bases; J trimming: 8 bases; junction bases outside the gene matches: 12. This CDR3 is 16 amino acids long. Germline CDR1 SGHDN, CDR2 FVKESK. CDR3 residues: CASSQWWGGRWDEQFF. CDR3 DNA: TGTGCCAGCAGCCAATGGTGGGGCGGGAGATGGGATGAGCAGTTCTTC.

The V gene is TRBV5-4, the J gene TRBJ1-3, with D possibly being TRBD1 (6 bases). The CDR3 is 17 amino acids. Germline V gives CDR1 SGHNT, CDR2 YYREEE (reference sequence). V was trimmed by 4 bases and J by 0 bases, leaving 17 bases between them. The CDR3 DNA reads TGTGCCAGCAGCCGCGGGGGCCAAGTATACTCTGGAAACACCATATATTTT. Translated, it gives CASSRGGQVYSGNTIYF.

Regarding this clone: The junction does not match germline at one end; this may be a read error. The V and J genes are TRBV2 and TRBJ2-7, with 7 bases matching TRBD2. The germline V gene encodes CDR1 SNHLY and CDR2 FYNNEI. The CDR3 has 11 residues. The CDR3: CASSELGTMFF. In nucleotides, the CDR3 is TGTGCCAGCAGTGAATTGGGGACTATGTTCTTC.

The chain employs TRBV4-1 and TRBJ1-1, with TRBD1 as a possible D gene (6 bases). The germline V gene has CDR1 MGHRA and CDR2 YSYEKL. CDR3 length equals 16 residues. Trimming removed 3 bases at V and 10 bases at J, with 24 bases between. This chain's CDR3 is CASSHHLGHGEVRAFF. The CDR3 bases are TGCGCCAGCAGCCACCACCTGGGACACGGGGAAGTTCGAGCTTTCTTT.

For this clone: In the same sample, other DNA sequences code for this CDR3. This sequence joins TRBV6-5 and TRBJ2-7; TRBD1 matches at 7 bases. The germline gives CDR1 MNHEY, CDR2 SVGAGI. This CDR3 has 13 amino acids. Unmatched junction bases numbered 3, after V lost 3 bases and J lost 4 bases. The CDR3 is CASSYRQGYEQYF. CDR3 nucleotide sequence: TGTGCCAGCAGTTATAGACAGGGATACGAGCAGTACTTC.

This chain links TRBV23-1 with TRBJ1-1; D call uncertain. TRBV23-1 is flagged as an ORF with uncertain function. The length of the CDR3 is 16 residues. Between the trimmed V and J ends, which lost 3 bases and 0 bases, there was a span of 14 bases. The CDR3 DNA reads TGCGCCAGCAGTCACCCTTCGGAGGGCGTGAACACTGAAGCTTTCTTT. It codes for CASSHPSEGVNTEAFF.

The chain is built from TRBV5-6 and TRBJ1-1, with D maybe TRBD1 (6 bases). The V gene lost 4 bases and the J gene lost 0 bases, with 13 bases spanning the gap. Germline assignment: CDR1 SGHDT and CDR2 YYEEEE. This CDR3 is built from 15 residues. CDR3 DNA sequence: TGTGCCAGCAGCATCGGACAGTCTTTGAACACTGAAGCTTTCTTT. It translates to CASSIGQSLNTEAFF.

The V and J genes are TRBV28 and TRBJ1-1; D might be TRBD1 (6 bases). The CDR3 has 13 amino acids. CDR1 MDHEN and CDR2 SYDVKM come from the germline V gene. The V end was cut by 7 bases, the J end by 6 bases, with 15 bases between. This chain's CDR3 is CASTIPTGPEAFF. In nucleotides, the CDR3 is TGTGCCAGCACCATACCTACAGGGCCTGAAGCTTTCTTT. Supplemented by reference TRBV28 and TRBJ1-1, the full variable domain reads DVKVTQSSRYLVKRTGEKVFLECVQDMDHENMFWYRQDPGLGLRLIYFSYDVKMKEKGDIPEGYSVSREKKERFSLILESASTNQTSMYLCASTIPTGPEAFFGQGTRLTVV.

The chain recombines TRBV7-9 with TRBJ2-7; TRBD2 agrees at 8 bases. J gave up 0 bases and V 1 base, and 5 bases lay outside the gene matches. The CDR3 runs to 16 residues. Germline values: CDR1 SEHNR, CDR2 FQNEAQ (reference sequence). The CDR3 sequence is CASSLGAGASSYEQYF. DNA for the CDR3: TGTGCCAGCAGCTTAGGAGCGGGGGCGAGCTCCTACGAGCAGTACTTC.

This clone occurred once. The V call is TRBV6-5, the J call TRBJ2-5, with 7 bases lining up with TRBD1. V shed 7 bases and J 2 bases; nucleotides not matched to a gene: 7. Germline values: CDR1 MNHEY, CDR2 SVGAGI. CDR3 length equals 14 residues. The CDR3 loop is CASTSTGLQETQYF. CDR3 nucleotide sequence: TGTGCCAGCACGTCGACAGGGTTACAAGAGACCCAGTACTTC.

There are a few counts of this clone. The V call is TRBV5-4, the J call TRBJ2-5; 7 bases align to TRBD2. Trimming removed 0 bases from V and 3 bases from J; junction bases left unmatched: 8. Per germline, CDR1 SGHNT and CDR2 YYREEE (reference sequence). This CDR3 has 16 amino acids. The CDR3 loop reads CASSLARSGGEETQYF. The DNA for the CDR3 is TGTGCCAGCAGCTTGGCTCGGTCTGGGGGGGAAGAGACCCAGTACTTC.

The chain joins TRBV4-1 to TRBJ2-7; D possibly corresponds to TRBD2 (6 bases). CDR1 MGHRA and CDR2 YSYEKL come from the germline V gene. V shed 5 bases and J shed 0 bases, with 14 bases lying between them. The CDR3 totals 15 residues. The CDR3 is CASSGGGPSSYEQYF. DNA for the CDR3: TGCGCCAGCAGCGGAGGAGGGCCGAGCTCCTACGAGCAGTACTTC.

The genes are TRBV5-6 and TRBJ1-1; D is unresolved. Trimming cost V 2 bases and J 7 bases, with 9 bases left between them. Germline assignment: CDR1 SGHDT and CDR2 YYEEEE. This CDR3 contains 12 residues. The CDR3 spells CASSFSGLEAFF. The CDR3 DNA sequence: TGTGCCAGCAGCTTTAGCGGACTTGAAGCTTTCTTT.

The chain joins TRBV5-1 to TRBJ2-5; 9 positions agree with TRBD1. From germline, CDR1 is SGHRS and CDR2 YFSETQ. CDR3 size: 14 residues. With 3 bases clipped from V and 4 bases from J, the junction kept 4 bases outside the gene matches. The CDR3 bases are TGCGCCAGCAGCTGGGGGACAGGGACAGAGACCCAGTACTTC. The encoded protein is CASSWGTGTETQYF.

This chain links TRBV19 with TRBJ1-5; 8 bases fit TRBD1. The CDR3 loop spans 17 amino acids. In germline, CDR1 is LNHDA, CDR2 SQIVND (reference sequence). After removal of 3 bases from V and 4 bases from J, the junction contained 11 bases not matched to a gene. CDR3 sequence: CASSIPQGAERNQPQHF. In nucleotides, the CDR3 is TGTGCCAGTAGTATTCCCCAGGGGGCCGAGCGTAATCAGCCCCAGCATTTT.